One and the same sample provided the 8 T cell receptor beta chains below, sequenced in a study of T cell responses to AZD1222 COVID-19 vaccine. Using immunoSEQ multiplex PCR, the repertoire was profiled, and TCRdb retains in-frame clones only, with some absent. The sample holds some 140,000 clones, about 82% seen once. Sample: peripheral blood, taken 28 days after the second dose of the MenACWY control vaccine. Receptor source: an adult who received the MenACWY meningococcal vaccine as a control.

As regards this clone: Other DNA sequences of this sample code for an identical CDR3. The chain carries TRBV9 and TRBJ1-5; maybe TRBD1 (5 bases). Germline values: CDR1 SGDLS, CDR2 YYNGEE. The length of the CDR3 is 15 residues. Deletions cut 0 bases from V and 1 base from J, with 8 bases between. CDR3 in DNA: TGTGCCAGCAGCGTAGGAGGGGAAAGCAATCAGCCCCAGCATTTT. It encodes CASSVGGESNQPQHF.

This sequence joins TRBV28 and TRBJ1-3, with a weak D call TRBD1 (6 bases). This CDR3 region has 17 residues. V was clipped by 4 bases and J by 0 bases, with 16 bases between them. Germline CDR1 reads MDHEN; CDR2 reads SYDVKM. CDR3: CASSWGGVGLSGNTIYF. The CDR3 nucleotides are TGTGCCAGCAGTTGGGGGGGCGTGGGGCTCTCTGGAAACACCATATATTTT.

The CDR3 region is CASSPTLFYGYTF. CDR3 sequence (DNA): TGTGCCAGCAGTCCGACCCTTTTCTATGGCTACACCTTC. This chain connects TRBV28 to TRBJ1-2, with D hard to call. Trimming took 5 bases from V and 4 from J, leaving 11 bases between them. Germline lookup yields CDR1 MDHEN and CDR2 SYDVKM. The CDR3 covers 13 residues.

The rearrangement uses TRBV3-1 (or the pseudogene TRBV3-2) and TRBJ1-4; no firm D call. Germline V gene data show CDR1 as LGHDT and CDR2 as YNNKEL (reference sequence). V lost 1 base and J lost 7, with 1 base in between. This CDR3 has 11 amino acids. CDR3 nucleotides: TGTGCCAGCAGCCAAGGTGAAAAACTGTTTTTT. Encoded protein: CASSQGEKLFF.

The gene calls are TRBV19 and TRBJ2-3; D possibly corresponds to TRBD1 (6 bases). The CDR3 has 15 residues. V shed 5 bases and J shed 2 bases, with 14 bases lying between them. From germline, CDR1 is LNHDA and CDR2 SQIVND (reference sequence). The CDR3 reads CASSPDRLSTDTQYF. The CDR3 nucleotides are TGTGCCAGTAGTCCCGACAGGCTTTCCACAGATACGCAGTATTTT.

The chain employs TRBV5-4 and TRBJ1-5; no definite D call. V lost 8 bases and J 0 bases, leaving 15 bases between the germline ends. CDR1 is SGHNT and CDR2 is YYREEE in the germline V gene (reference sequence). CDR3 length: 15 residues. The CDR3 nucleotides read TGTGCCAGAAACCGCGGTGGGAATAGCAATCAGCCCCAGCATTTT. Protein: CARNRGGNSNQPQHF.

V gene TRBV21-1 combines with J gene TRBJ1-4; the table's D call TRBD1 went unverified against the DNA. TRBV21-1 is a known pseudogene. The CDR3 extends over 18 amino acids. The CDR3 coding sequence is TGTGCCAGCAGCAAGTCCCGGGACAGGGGATTCACTAATGAAAAACTGTTTTTT. This encodes CASSKSRDRGFTNEKLFF.

The rearrangement uses TRBV11-2 and TRBJ2-3; no reliable D call. The CDR3 is made up of 13 amino acids. Germline CDR1 reads SGHAT; CDR2 reads FQNNGV. Trimming shortened V by 1 base and J by 6 bases, and 8 bases separated the two germline ends. The DNA for the CDR3 is TGTGCCAGCAGCTTAGGATCTAAGGATACGCAGTATTTT. It specifies CASSLGSKDTQYF.